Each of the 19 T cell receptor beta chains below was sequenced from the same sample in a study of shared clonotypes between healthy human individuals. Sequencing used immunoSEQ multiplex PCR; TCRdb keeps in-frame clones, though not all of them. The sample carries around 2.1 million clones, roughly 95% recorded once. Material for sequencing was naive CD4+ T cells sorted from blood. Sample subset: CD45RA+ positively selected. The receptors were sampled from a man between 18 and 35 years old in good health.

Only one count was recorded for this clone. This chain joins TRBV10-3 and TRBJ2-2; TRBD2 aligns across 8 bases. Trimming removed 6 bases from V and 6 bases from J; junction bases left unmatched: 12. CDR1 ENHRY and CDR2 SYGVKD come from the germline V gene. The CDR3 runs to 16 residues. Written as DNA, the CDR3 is TGTGCCATCAGGGAACCCGGGACTAGTCTATCCGGGGAGCTGTTTTTT. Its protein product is CAIREPGTSLSGELFF.

The CDR3 nucleotides read TGTGCCAGCAGCTTAATTATGGAGCGTGAGCAGTTCTTC. Its translation: CASSLIMEREQFF. The V gene is TRBV7-6, the J gene TRBJ2-1; no clear D gene. CDR1 SGHVS and CDR2 FNYEAQ come from the germline V gene. V lost 2 bases to trimming and J lost 9 bases, with 11 bases between them. This CDR3 comprises 13 residues.

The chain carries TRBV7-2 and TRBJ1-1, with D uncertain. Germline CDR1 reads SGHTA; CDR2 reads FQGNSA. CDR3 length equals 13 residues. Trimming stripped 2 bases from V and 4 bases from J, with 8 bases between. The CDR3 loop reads CASSLYKGTEAFF. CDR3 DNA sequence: TGTGCCAGCAGCTTATACAAAGGCACTGAAGCTTTCTTT.

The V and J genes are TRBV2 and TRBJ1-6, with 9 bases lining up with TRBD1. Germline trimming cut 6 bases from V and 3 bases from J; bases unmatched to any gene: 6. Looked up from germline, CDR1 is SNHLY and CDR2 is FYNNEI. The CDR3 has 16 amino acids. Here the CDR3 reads CASRGTGKGYNSPLHF. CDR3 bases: TGTGCCAGCAGGGGGACAGGGAAGGGCTATAATTCACCCCTCCACTTT.

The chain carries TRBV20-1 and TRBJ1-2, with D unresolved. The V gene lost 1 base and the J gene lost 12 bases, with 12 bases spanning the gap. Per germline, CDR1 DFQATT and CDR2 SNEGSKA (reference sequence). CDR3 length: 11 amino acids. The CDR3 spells CSARGWITDTF. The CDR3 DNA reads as TGCAGTGCTAGAGGGTGGATCACGGACACCTTC.

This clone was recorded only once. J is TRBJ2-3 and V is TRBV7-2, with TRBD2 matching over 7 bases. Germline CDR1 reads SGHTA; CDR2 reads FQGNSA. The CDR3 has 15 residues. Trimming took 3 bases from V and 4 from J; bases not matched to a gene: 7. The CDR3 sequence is CASSFRTRSADTQYF. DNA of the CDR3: TGTGCCAGCAGCTTCCGGACTAGGAGCGCAGATACGCAGTATTTT.

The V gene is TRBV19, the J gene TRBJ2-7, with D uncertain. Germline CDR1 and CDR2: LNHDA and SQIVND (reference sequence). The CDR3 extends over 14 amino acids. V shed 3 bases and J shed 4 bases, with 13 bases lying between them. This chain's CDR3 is CASSIPGDRYEQYF. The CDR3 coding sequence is TGTGCCAGTAGTATCCCCGGCGATCGGTACGAGCAGTACTTC.

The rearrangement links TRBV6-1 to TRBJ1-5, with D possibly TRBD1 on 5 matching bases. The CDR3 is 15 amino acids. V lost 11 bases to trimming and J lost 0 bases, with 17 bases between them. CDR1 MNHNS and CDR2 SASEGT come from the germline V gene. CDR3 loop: CAGHTGGYSNQPQHF. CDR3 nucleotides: TGTGCCGGACATACCGGGGGTTATAGCAATCAGCCCCAGCATTTT.

In nucleotides, the CDR3 is TGCGCCAGCAGCCCCCGGGGAGCGGGGAACACAGATACGCAGTATTTT. Translated, it gives CASSPRGAGNTDTQYF. The chain links TRBV5-1 to TRBJ2-3; 7 nucleotides match TRBD2. CDR1 and CDR2 (germline): SGHRS, YFSETQ. V gave up 4 bases and J gave up 2 bases; unmatched junction bases: 10. There are 16 residues in the CDR3.

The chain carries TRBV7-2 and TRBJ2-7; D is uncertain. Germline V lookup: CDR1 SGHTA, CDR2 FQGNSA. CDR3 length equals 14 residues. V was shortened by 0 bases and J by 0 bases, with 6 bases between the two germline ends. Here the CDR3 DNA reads TGTGCCAGCAGCTTAGCGTTCTCCTCCTACGAGCAGTACTTC. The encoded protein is CASSLAFSSYEQYF. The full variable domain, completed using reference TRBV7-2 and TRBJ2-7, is GAGVSQSPSNKVTEKGKDVELRCDPISGHTALYWYRQSLGQGLEFLIYFQGNSAPDKSGLPSDRFSAERTGGSVSTLTIQRTQQEDSAVYLCASSLAFSSYEQYFGPGTRLTVT.

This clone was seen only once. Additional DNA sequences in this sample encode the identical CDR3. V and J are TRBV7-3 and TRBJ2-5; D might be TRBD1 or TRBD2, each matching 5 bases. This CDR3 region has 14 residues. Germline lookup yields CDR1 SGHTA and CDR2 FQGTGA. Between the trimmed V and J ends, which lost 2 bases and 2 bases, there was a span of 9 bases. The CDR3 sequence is CASSLGGRQETQYF. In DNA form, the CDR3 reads TGTGCCAGCAGCTTAGGGGGACGGCAAGAGACCCAGTACTTC.

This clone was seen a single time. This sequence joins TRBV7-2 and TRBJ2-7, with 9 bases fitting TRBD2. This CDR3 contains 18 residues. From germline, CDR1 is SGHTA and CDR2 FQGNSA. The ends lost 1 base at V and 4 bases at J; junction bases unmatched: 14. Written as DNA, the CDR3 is TGTGCCAGCAGCTTAGAGACGAGGCTCCTGACTAGCGGTTACGAGCAGTACTTC. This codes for CASSLETRLLTSGYEQYF.

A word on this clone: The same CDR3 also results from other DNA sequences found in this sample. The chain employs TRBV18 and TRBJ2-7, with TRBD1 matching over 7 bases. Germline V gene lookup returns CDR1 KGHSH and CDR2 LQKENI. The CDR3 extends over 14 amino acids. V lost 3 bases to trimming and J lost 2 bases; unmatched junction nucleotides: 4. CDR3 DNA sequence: TGTGCCAGCTCACCGCCTGACAGGGCCTACGAGCAGTACTTC. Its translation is CASSPPDRAYEQYF.

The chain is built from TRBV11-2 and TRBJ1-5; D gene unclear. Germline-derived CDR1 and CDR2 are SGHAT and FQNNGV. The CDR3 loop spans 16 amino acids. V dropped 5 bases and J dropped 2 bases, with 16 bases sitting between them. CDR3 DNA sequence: TGTGCCAGCAGCCCACCGGGGTTTTGGCGCAATCAGCCCCAGCATTTT. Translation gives CASSPPGFWRNQPQHF. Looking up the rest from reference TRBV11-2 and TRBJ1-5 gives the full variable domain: EAGVAQSPRYKIIEKRQSVAFWCNPISGHATLYWYQQILGQGPKLLIQFQNNGVVDDSQLPKDRFSAERLKGVDSTLKIQPAKLEDSAVYLCASSPPGFWRNQPQHFGDGTRLSIL.

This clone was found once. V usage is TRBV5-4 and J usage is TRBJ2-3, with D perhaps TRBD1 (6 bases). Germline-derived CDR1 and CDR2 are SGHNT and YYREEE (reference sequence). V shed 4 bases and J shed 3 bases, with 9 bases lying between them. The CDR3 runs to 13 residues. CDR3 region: CASSKQGTDTQYF. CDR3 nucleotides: TGTGCCAGCAGCAAACAGGGAACAGATACGCAGTATTTT.

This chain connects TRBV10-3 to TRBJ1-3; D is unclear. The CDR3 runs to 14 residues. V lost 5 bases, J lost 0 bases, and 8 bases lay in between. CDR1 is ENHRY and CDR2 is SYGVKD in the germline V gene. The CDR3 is CAISTDGSGNTIYF. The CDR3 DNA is TGTGCCATCAGTACAGACGGCTCTGGAAACACCATATATTTT.

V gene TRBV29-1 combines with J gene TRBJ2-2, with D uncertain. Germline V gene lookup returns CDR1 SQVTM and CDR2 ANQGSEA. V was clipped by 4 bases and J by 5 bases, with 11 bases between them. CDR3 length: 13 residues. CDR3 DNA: TGCAGCGTTGCGGAACGTTTGACCGGGGAGCTGTTTTTT. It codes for CSVAERLTGELFF.

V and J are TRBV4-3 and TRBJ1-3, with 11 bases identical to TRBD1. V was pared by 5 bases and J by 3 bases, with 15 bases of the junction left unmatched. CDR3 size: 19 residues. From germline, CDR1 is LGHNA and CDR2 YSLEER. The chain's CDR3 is CASSAHWDRGYSDGNTIYF. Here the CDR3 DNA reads TGCGCCAGCAGCGCGCACTGGGACAGGGGGTACTCGGATGGAAACACCATATATTTT.

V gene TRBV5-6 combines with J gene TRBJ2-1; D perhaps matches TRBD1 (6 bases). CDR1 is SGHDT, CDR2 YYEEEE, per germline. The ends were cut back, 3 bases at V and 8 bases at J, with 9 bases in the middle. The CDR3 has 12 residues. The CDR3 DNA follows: TGTGCCAGCAGCTCCCAGGGGTATGAGCAGTTCTTC. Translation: CASSSQGYEQFF.